This T cell receptor beta chain was identified during a study of shared T cell receptors in the human thymus. This clone has only a few counts. Method: immunoSEQ multiplex PCR; TCRdb's copy keeps in-frame clones and lacks some. The sample yields 540,000 or so clones, around 78% seen once. The V gene lost 0 bases and the J gene lost 1 base, with 13 bases spanning the gap. This CDR3 contains 17 residues. The germline CDR1 and CDR2 sequences are SGHDN and FVKESK. These records were also assigned to another study, of human thymus T cells. Per that paper: It was healthy Finnish infants having corrective surgery for congenital heart defects who were the donors. Resections from corrective heart surgery provided thymus tissue.

The TCR comes from a boy less than two years old with a congenital heart defect. Input material: thymocytes. The J gene is TRBJ2-1, the V gene TRBV14; D is perhaps TRBD2 (6 bases). This CDR3 is CASSQEGAGSSYNEQFF. CDR3 DNA: TGTGCCAGCAGCCAAGAGGGCGCCGGGAGTTCCTACAATGAGCAGTTCTTC.